This record covers a single T cell receptor beta chain. In the original analysis: How many nucleated cells were present was estimated from reference gene primer amplification. Clones were sequenced by immunoSEQ multiplex PCR, and TCRdb holds only the in-frame ones, with some missing. That table furnishes V, J and clone size, whereas the DNA furnished D and trimming. This table has 150,000 to 250,000 clones, about nine tenths appearing once. The data originate from a study of blood T cell repertoires in COVID-19. Enrolled through a virtual design, the participants were between about 18 and 100 years of age and came from fewer than 30 US areas. Clinical history as reported by participants underpinned cohort assignment. Recovered Cohort 3 donors showed two negative PCRs, clearance, or symptom resolution. The CDR3 length is 13 residues. V dropped 3 bases and J dropped 2; count of bases not matched to a gene: 0. Germline lookup yields CDR1 SGHDN and CDR2 FVKESK.

Specimen: PBMCs or T cells enriched from blood (not recorded which). V is TRBV14 and J is TRBJ1-2; 7 bases map to TRBD1. The receptor was isolated from a woman in her thirties who had recovered from COVID-19. The CDR3 region has the DNA TGTGCCAGCAGCCAGACAGGGAACTATGGCTACACCTTC. The encoded protein is CASSQTGNYGYTF.